This paragraph covers one T cell receptor (beta chain) sequence. The record originates from a study of blood T cell repertoires in COVID-19. Study context: There were acute and convalescent COVID-19 samples, and they came from the United States, Italy and Spain. The analysed material was cDNA or gDNA that came from T cells, B-cell-depleted T cells, or PBMCs.

CDR3 length: 15 residues. The germline gives CDR1 KGHDR, CDR2 SFDVKD. V lost 0 bases to trimming and J lost 1 base; unmatched junction nucleotides: 1. As originally analysed: Reference gene primer amplification in the assay estimated nucleated cell counts. Here immunoSEQ multiplex PCR was the method, and the copy in TCRdb shows in-frame clones only, minus some. D and trimming come from the DNA, and the V and J calls and clone size come from that table. The table lists fewer than 200,000 clones, around 72% of them singletons, with 2.5% to 3.5% in the top ten. The V and J genes are TRBV24-1 and TRBJ2-5; the match to TRBD1 covers 7 bases. The source is a woman of 80 years or more with acute or convalescent COVID-19. The sequencing sample was made of peripheral blood. CDR3 region: CATSDLAGGQETQYF. For the CDR3, the DNA is TGTGCCACCAGTGATTTGGCAGGGGGCCAAGAGACCCAGTACTTC.